What follows describes a single T cell receptor beta chain. Germline assignment: CDR1 KGHSH and CDR2 LQKENI. The CDR3 runs to 15 residues. V trimming: 8 bases; J trimming: 5 bases; junction bases outside the gene matches: 8. The sample is drawn from a study of blood T cell repertoires in COVID-19. Study background: Researchers got acute and convalescent COVID-19 samples from the United States, Italy and Spain.

Original handling: Estimated nucleated cell counts came from reference gene primer amplification. TCRdb's table, derived via immunoSEQ multiplex PCR, lists solely in-frame clones and lacks some. V and J calls and clone size follow that table, whereas D and trimming were derived from the DNA. The sample carries 95,000 to 110,000 clones, roughly 87% recorded once. This TCR came from a man aged 50 or older in a cohort sampled during active COVID-19. Sequencing was done on a sample of peripheral blood. V gene TRBV18 combines with J gene TRBJ2-3; 12 nucleotides align to TRBD2. CDR3 residues: CASRGLAGRGDTQYF. The CDR3 coding sequence is TGTGCCAGCCGCGGACTAGCGGGGAGGGGAGATACGCAGTATTTT.